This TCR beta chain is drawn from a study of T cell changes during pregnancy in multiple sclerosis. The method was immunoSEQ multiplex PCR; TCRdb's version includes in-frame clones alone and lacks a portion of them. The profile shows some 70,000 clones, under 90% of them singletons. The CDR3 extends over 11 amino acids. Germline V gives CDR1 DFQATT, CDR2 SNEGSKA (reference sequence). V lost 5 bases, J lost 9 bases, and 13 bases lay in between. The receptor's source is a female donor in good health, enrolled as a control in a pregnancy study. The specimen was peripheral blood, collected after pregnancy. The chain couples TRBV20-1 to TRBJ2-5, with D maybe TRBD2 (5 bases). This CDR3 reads CSAGGLIAQYF. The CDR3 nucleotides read TGCAGTGCTGGCGGACTGATCGCCCAGTACTTC.